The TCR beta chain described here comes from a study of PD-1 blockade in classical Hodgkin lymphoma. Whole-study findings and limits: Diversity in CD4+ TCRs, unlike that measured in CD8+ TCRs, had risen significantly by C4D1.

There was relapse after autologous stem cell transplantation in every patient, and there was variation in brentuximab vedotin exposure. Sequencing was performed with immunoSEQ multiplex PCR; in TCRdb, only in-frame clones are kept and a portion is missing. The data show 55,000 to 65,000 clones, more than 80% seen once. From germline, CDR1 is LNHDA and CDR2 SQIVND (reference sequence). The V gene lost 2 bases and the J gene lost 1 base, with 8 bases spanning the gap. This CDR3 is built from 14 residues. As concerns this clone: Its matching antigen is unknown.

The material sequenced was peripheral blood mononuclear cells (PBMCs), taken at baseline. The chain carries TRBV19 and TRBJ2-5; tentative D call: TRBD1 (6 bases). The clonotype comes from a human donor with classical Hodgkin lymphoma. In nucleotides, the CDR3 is TGTGCCAGTAGTATAACAGGGAGCCAAGAGACCCAGTACTTC. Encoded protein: CASSITGSQETQYF.